Below are 3 T cell receptor beta chains sequenced from a single sample in a study of blood T cell repertoires in COVID-19. Data came from immunoSEQ multiplex PCR; TCRdb stores just in-frame clones and leaves some out. The table records 250,000 to 300,000 clones, about 91% of them present only once. The sample comprised peripheral blood. The origin of the receptors is a woman in her thirties who had recovered from COVID-19.

This chain joins TRBV4-2 and TRBJ1-2, with D possibly TRBD1 on 5 matching bases. The CDR3 runs 13 residues. The V gene lost 0 bases and the J gene lost 8 bases, with 10 bases spanning the gap. Germline lookup yields CDR1 LGHNA and CDR2 YNFKEQ. This chain's CDR3 is CASSQDPEGGYTF. The CDR3, as DNA: TGTGCCAGCAGCCAAGATCCGGAGGGGGGCTACACCTTC.

J is TRBJ2-2 and V is TRBV7-2; 9 nucleotides align to TRBD1. CDR1 SGHTA and CDR2 FQGNSA come from the germline V gene. The CDR3 totals 16 residues. V dropped 1 base and J dropped 1; count of bases not matched to a gene: 1. CDR3 DNA sequence: TGTGCCAGCAGCTTAGTGGGACAGGGGAACACCGGGGAGCTGTTTTTT. Amino acid sequence: CASSLVGQGNTGELFF.

This chain joins TRBV2 and TRBJ2-3; 13 nucleotides line up with TRBD2. The V and J ends lost 6 bases and 3 bases, in that order; junction bases with no gene match: 9. CDR1 and CDR2 (germline): SNHLY, FYNNEI. The CDR3 runs 17 residues. CDR3 amino acids: CASRERLAGGGTDTQYF. CDR3 DNA sequence: TGTGCCAGCAGGGAAAGACTAGCGGGGGGAGGGACAGATACGCAGTATTTT.